The clone carrying this T cell receptor (beta chain) was observed once. Its cognate antigen is unknown. The CDR3 sequence is 14 residues long. Trimming left V 5 bases short and J 1 base short, with 11 bases between. Germline CDR1 MNHNS, CDR2 SASEGT. CD45RA-negative memory and CD45RA+ naive subsets were split from the CD4+ cells. This entry comes from a study of shared clonotypes between healthy human individuals. Deep-level running was used for the assay. The assay was immunoSEQ multiplex PCR, and TCRdb's table has in-frame clones only and misses some. Of about 2.4 million clones in the sample, roughly nine tenths were seen once. General study results and limits: The study found about 5% of naive CD4 clonotypes shared across a few donors. The genetic and exposure-history diversity represented was limited by few donors.

The chain combines TRBV6-1 with TRBJ1-1, with a possible D match to TRBD1 (5 bases). The receptor's source is a young man in good health. Sequenced material: naive CD4+ T cells sorted from blood. Sample subset: CD45RA+ positively selected. The DNA of the CDR3 is TGTGCCAGCAGTCCCCTGGGGGGGAACACTGAAGCTTTCTTT. The encoded protein is CASSPLGGNTEAFF.